A selection of T cell receptor beta chains follows, all from one sample in a study of human T cells and chemical hapten exposure. TCRdb passed the RACE reads through MiXCR, listing each CDR3 protein once. The sample has 300,000 to 350,000 distinct CDR3 sequences, roughly 6.9% seen once. The sample consisted of whole blood, taken in connection with sensitization to the hapten diphenylcyclopropenone (DPC). All receptors come from a woman between 18 and 29 years old with alopecia areata. Some clones in this sample may be carry-over from other donors' samples. The CDR3 runs from the conserved cysteine through the conserved F or W. Each record gives: clone size, D gene, V gene, J gene, CDR3 DNA, CDR3 protein. A D gene is named only where the DNA matches it firmly. A row's size may be missing; if present it is once, few, many or a size class.

clone size: .; D gene: .; V gene: TRBV12-3/TRBV12-4; J gene: TRBJ1-5; CDR3 DNA: TGTGCCAGCAGTTTCAAGCCTTGGGGCAATCAGCCCCAGCATTTT; CDR3 protein: CASSFKPWGNQPQHF
clone size: few; D gene: .; V gene: TRBV19; J gene: TRBJ2-7; CDR3 DNA: TGTGCCAGTAGTATCTCCCTCTTTAGTGCGGTCGGCGGCTACGAGCAGTACTTC; CDR3 protein: CASSISLFSAVGGYEQYF
clone size: .; D gene: TRBD1; V gene: TRBV28; J gene: TRBJ2-7; CDR3 DNA: TGTGCCAGCAGCTGGACAGGGTATGAACAGTACTTC; CDR3 protein: CASSWTGYEQYF
clone size: .; D gene: .; V gene: TRBV18; J gene: TRBJ1-5; CDR3 DNA: TGTGCCAGCTCCGTTGGGGGCAAGCATCAGCCCCAGCATTTT; CDR3 protein: CASSVGGKHQPQHF
clone size: .; D gene: .; V gene: TRBV20-1; J gene: TRBJ1-1; CDR3 DNA: TGCAGTGCTAGGCGGATCGACACTGAAGCTTTCTTT; CDR3 protein: CSARRIDTEAFF
clone size: many; D gene: .; V gene: TRBV7-3; J gene: TRBJ2-1; CDR3 DNA: TGTGCCAGCAGCAGCGCGGGCAATGAGCAGTTCTTC; CDR3 protein: CASSSAGNEQFF
clone size: few; D gene: .; V gene: TRBV12-3/TRBV12-4; J gene: TRBJ1-5; CDR3 DNA: TGTGCCAGCAGCATGACAGGTAATCAGCCCCAGCATTTT; CDR3 protein: CASSMTGNQPQHF
clone size: .; D gene: .; V gene: TRBV19; J gene: TRBJ2-7; CDR3 DNA: TGTGCCTCTAGGAAGGGGGGAAGCTCCTACGAGCAGTACTTC; CDR3 protein: CASRKGGSSYEQYF
clone size: few; D gene: .; V gene: TRBV3-1; J gene: TRBJ1-2; CDR3 DNA: TGTGCCAGCAGCCAATATGAGGGGCGTCACTATGGCTACACCTTC; CDR3 protein: CASSQYEGRHYGYTF
clone size: .; D gene: .; V gene: TRBV4-3; J gene: TRBJ2-3; CDR3 DNA: TGCGCCAGCAGCGTGATAAGTGGGAGCAGCACAGATACGCAGTATTTT; CDR3 protein: CASSVISGSSTDTQYF
clone size: many; D gene: .; V gene: TRBV28; J gene: TRBJ2-3; CDR3 DNA: TGTGCCAGCAGTTCCCCTACTGCCACCAGCACAGATACGCAGTATTTT; CDR3 protein: CASSSPTATSTDTQYF
clone size: .; D gene: .; V gene: TRBV6-2/TRBV6-3; J gene: TRBJ1-5; CDR3 DNA: TGTGCCAGTACAGGGAGTAATCAGCCCCAGCATTTT; CDR3 protein: CASTGSNQPQHF
clone size: .; D gene: TRBD1; V gene: TRBV12-3/TRBV12-4; J gene: TRBJ1-1; CDR3 DNA: TGTGCCAGCAGGTCGGGACAGGGTGCGGAAGCTTTCTTT; CDR3 protein: CASRSGQGAEAFF
clone size: many; D gene: TRBD1; V gene: TRBV29-1; J gene: TRBJ2-3; CDR3 DNA: TGCAGCGTTGGAACCGGGACAGGGACAGATACGCAGTATTTT; CDR3 protein: CSVGTGTGTDTQYF
clone size: .; D gene: .; V gene: TRBV5-1; J gene: TRBJ1-1; CDR3 DNA: TGCGCCAGCAGCTTTAGGAGGTCGAGGAACACTGAAGCTTTCTTT; CDR3 protein: CASSFRRSRNTEAFF
clone size: .; D gene: .; V gene: TRBV21-1; J gene: TRBJ2-6; CDR3 DNA: TGTGCCAGCAGCCAACGGGACGCACCATCTGGGGCCAACGTCCTGACTTTC; CDR3 protein: CASSQRDAPSGANVLTF
clone size: .; D gene: TRBD1; V gene: TRBV7-2; J gene: TRBJ2-3; CDR3 DNA: TGTGCCAGCAGCGAAACAGGGGGCCCTAGCACAGATACGCAGTATTTT; CDR3 protein: CASSETGGPSTDTQYF
clone size: many; D gene: .; V gene: TRBV27; J gene: TRBJ1-6; CDR3 DNA: TGTGCCAGCAATTCCGGGACGGCCTATAATTCACCCCTCCACTTT; CDR3 protein: CASNSGTAYNSPLHF
clone size: .; D gene: TRBD1; V gene: TRBV29-1; J gene: TRBJ1-4; CDR3 DNA: TGCAGCGTTGGGACAGGTGGGGATGAAAAACTGTTTTTT; CDR3 protein: CSVGTGGDEKLFF
clone size: many; D gene: TRBD2; V gene: TRBV12-3/TRBV12-4; J gene: TRBJ2-7; CDR3 DNA: TGTGCCAGCAGTTCAGGAGCGGGGGGTCCTAGTGAGCAGTACTTC; CDR3 protein: CASSSGAGGPSEQYF
clone size: .; D gene: TRBD1; V gene: TRBV3-1; J gene: TRBJ2-7; CDR3 DNA: TGTGCCAGCAGCCAAGAGACAGGGAGCTACGAGCAGTACTTC; CDR3 protein: CASSQETGSYEQYF
clone size: once; D gene: .; V gene: TRBV7-6; J gene: TRBJ1-1; CDR3 DNA: TGTGCCAGCAGCGGTCTAAGAGGCCGTGTTCCGAACACTGAGGCTTTCTTT; CDR3 protein: CASSGLRGRVPNTEAFF
clone size: many; D gene: .; V gene: TRBV9; J gene: TRBJ2-7; CDR3 DNA: TGTGCCAGCAGCGTAGGGAACGAGCAGTACTTC; CDR3 protein: CASSVGNEQYF
clone size: few; D gene: .; V gene: TRBV20-1; J gene: TRBJ1-6; CDR3 DNA: TGCAGTGCTAGAGTGGAGGGGATCGGGAATTCACCCCTCCACTTT; CDR3 protein: CSARVEGIGNSPLHF
clone size: .; D gene: .; V gene: TRBV7-3; J gene: TRBJ1-4; CDR3 DNA: TGTGCCAGCAGCTCGGACACGGCGAATGAAAAACTGTTTTTT; CDR3 protein: CASSSDTANEKLFF
clone size: .; D gene: .; V gene: TRBV11-3; J gene: TRBJ2-1; CDR3 DNA: TGTGCCAGCAGCTTAGATCACAATGAGCAGTTCTTC; CDR3 protein: CASSLDHNEQFF
clone size: .; D gene: TRBD2; V gene: TRBV5-4; J gene: TRBJ2-3; CDR3 DNA: TGTGCCGCCAAACTAGCGGGCACAGATACGCAGTATTTT; CDR3 protein: CAAKLAGTDTQYF
clone size: .; D gene: .; V gene: TRBV6-2/TRBV6-3; J gene: TRBJ2-4; CDR3 DNA: TGTGCCAGCAGTTACCTGGGGACCCGGGCCAAAAACATTCAGTACTTC; CDR3 protein: CASSYLGTRAKNIQYF
clone size: .; D gene: .; V gene: TRBV7-9; J gene: TRBJ1-4; CDR3 DNA: TGTGCCAGCAGCTTAGGTGTAACTGGGACCCGACCCGAAAAACTGTTTTTT; CDR3 protein: CASSLGVTGTRPEKLFF
clone size: many; D gene: .; V gene: TRBV7-3; J gene: TRBJ2-2; CDR3 DNA: TGTGCCAGCAGCAAACAGGGTTACGGGGAGCTGTTTTTT; CDR3 protein: CASSKQGYGELFF
clone size: .; D gene: TRBD2; V gene: TRBV3-1; J gene: TRBJ2-2; CDR3 DNA: TGTGCCAGCAGCCAGACTAGCGGGGTCACCGGGGAGCTGTTTTTT; CDR3 protein: CASSQTSGVTGELFF
clone size: few; D gene: TRBD1; V gene: TRBV10-3; J gene: TRBJ1-2; CDR3 DNA: TGTGCCATCAGTGGGGGACAGGGGAGCCTACTTGTCTATGGCTACACCTTC; CDR3 protein: CAISGGQGSLLVYGYTF
clone size: many; D gene: .; V gene: TRBV29-1; J gene: TRBJ1-1; CDR3 DNA: TGCAGCGCCCGTCGCCCCCAGAACACTGAAGCTTTCTTT; CDR3 protein: CSARRPQNTEAFF
clone size: .; D gene: .; V gene: TRBV14; J gene: TRBJ2-7; CDR3 DNA: TGTGCCAGCAGCCAAGAGGATAGGCCGAGCTACGAGCAGTACTTC; CDR3 protein: CASSQEDRPSYEQYF
clone size: .; D gene: .; V gene: TRBV11-2; J gene: TRBJ2-7; CDR3 DNA: TGTGCCAGCAGCTTAAGCCGGTCAGGGGGAGGCTACGAGCAGTACTTC; CDR3 protein: CASSLSRSGGGYEQYF
clone size: many; D gene: .; V gene: TRBV7-2; J gene: TRBJ2-2; CDR3 DNA: TGTGCCAGCAGCGGACAGAGAGTCACCGGGGAGCTGTTTTTT; CDR3 protein: CASSGQRVTGELFF
clone size: .; D gene: TRBD2; V gene: TRBV7-2; J gene: TRBJ2-5; CDR3 DNA: TGTGCCAGCAGCTCCCCTGGACTAGCGGGGGGACAAGAGACCCAGTACTTC; CDR3 protein: CASSSPGLAGGQETQYF
clone size: .; D gene: TRBD1; V gene: TRBV29-1; J gene: TRBJ1-4; CDR3 DNA: TGCAGCGTGCGGACAGGGGGGAATGAAAAACTGTTTTTT; CDR3 protein: CSVRTGGNEKLFF
clone size: many; D gene: .; V gene: TRBV7-9; J gene: TRBJ2-1; CDR3 DNA: TGTGCCAGCAGCCAATGGAGGGGGCCTGGGAATGAGCAGTTCTTC; CDR3 protein: CASSQWRGPGNEQFF
clone size: many; D gene: .; V gene: TRBV6-5; J gene: TRBJ1-1; CDR3 DNA: TGTGCCAGCAGTCTTACAGGGAGGGCTGAAGCTTTCTTT; CDR3 protein: CASSLTGRAEAFF
clone size: .; D gene: .; V gene: TRBV4-3; J gene: TRBJ2-3; CDR3 DNA: TGCGCCAGCAGCCAGGCCCTTGGGGGCGGGCTCACAGATACGCAGTATTTT; CDR3 protein: CASSQALGGGLTDTQYF
clone size: .; D gene: .; V gene: TRBV6-1; J gene: TRBJ2-6; CDR3 DNA: TGTGCCAGCAGGGAAAACTCTGGGGCCAACGTCCTGACTTTC; CDR3 protein: CASRENSGANVLTF